This T cell receptor (beta chain) was captured in a study of early T cells in non-severe SARS-CoV-2 infection. Turning to the study itself: RNA in bulk from unsorted whole blood was sequenced, and chains were unpaired. Broader study findings: The VDJdb matching leaned toward anti-spike CD8 responses and overlooked private and CD4 specificities.

In its sample, this clonotype was seen a few times. Its target is not known. cDNA molecules, individually, were tagged with unique molecular identifiers. One entry per CDR3 protein results from TCRdb running MiXCR on the 5' RACE reads. The profile shows roughly 55,000 distinct CDR3 sequences, 15% of them singletons. With 6 bases removed from V and 4 bases from J, the gap between germline ends came to 9 bases. From germline, CDR1 is LGHNT and CDR2 FRNRAP. CDR3 length equals 13 residues. The chain joins TRBV12-5 to TRBJ1-4; no clear D gene. This TCR was sampled from an adult who was a healthcare worker with PCR-confirmed SARS-CoV-2 infection or an uninfected control (not recorded which). The material sequenced was whole blood, taken at baseline. The CDR3 is CASGANGNEKLFF. The CDR3 bases are TGTGCTAGTGGGGCTAACGGTAATGAAAAACTGTTTTTT.